This T cell receptor beta chain was retrieved from a study of CD8+ T cells in alopecia areata (dated by TCRdb to 2017 to 2018). Looking at the study overall: Treated patients were enrolled in an open-label pilot trial of oral tofacitinib at 5 to 10 mg twice daily for moderate-to-severe alopecia areata. The SALT score, which quantifies the percentage of affected scalp surface area, was used to measure disease severity in treated patients. Tofacitinib-treated patients had biopsies at baseline and at 4 and 24 weeks of treatment, with a later scalp biopsy in several patients. Scalp clonality was compared across normal scalp (n=4), patchy alopecia areata scalp (n=8), and alopecia totalis/universalis scalp (n=8). RNA was obtained with the PAXgene miRNA kit for fixed scalp, the miRNeasy kit for PBMCs, and the RNeasy kit for mouse skin. Amplification of TCRbeta CDR3 regions was done by immunoSEQ multiplex PCR using 35 Vbeta forward primers and 13 Jbeta reverse primers. Tofacitinib was administered for 6 to 18 months, and 6 months of follow-up off drug were then conducted to assess delayed response and recurrence. In both human patients and the C3H/HeJ mouse model, the study applied high-throughput TCRbeta sequencing to look at T cell clonal expansion in alopecia areata. In humans, TCRbeta sequencing was performed on scalp tissue and on sorted CD4+ and CD8+ peripheral blood T cells from healthy controls and from patients with patchy or totalis/universalis alopecia areata.

The time point label, read with the paper, signifies: about 25 weeks on oral tofacitinib. Reading the label with the study, this specimen's treatment or condition is: oral pan-JAK inhibitor, 5-10 mg twice daily. From alopecia areata patients, peripheral blood was collected along with lesional scalp punch biopsies. After PBMCs were isolated by density centrifugation and stained for CD3, CD4 and CD8, a FACSAria was used to sort CD4+ and CD8+ T cells. The investigation overall reported the following: Unlike mouse skin, which is dominated by gammadelta T cells, normal human skin has resident alphabeta T cells that are also sequenced, and this complicates analysis of the scalp TCR repertoire. Tofacitinib significantly lowered scalp clonality and the number of expanded CD8+ clones among the top 100 scalp clones. During tofacitinib treatment, many expanded lesional clones stuck around in both scalp and blood, and this persistence may partly explain why relapse happens after treatment is stopped. Compared with normal scalp, lesional scalp, particularly in alopecia totalis/universalis, had higher clonality and more expanded CD8+ clones, which suggests antigenic drive. Shared TCR sequences between patients were less evident than in mice, which may be partly attributable to HLA diversity in the patient population. Because the treated cohort was small and included a single nonresponder, larger studies are needed to assess links between baseline CD8+ expansion and response.

V is cut by 7 bases and J by 4 bases, and the space between the germline ends is 5 bases. For CDR1 and CDR2, the germline V gene lists MNHEY and SVGAGI. From cysteine to phenylalanine, the CDR3 is 12 amino acids long. The read is trimmed to its CDR3 DNA, 36 bases read in frame from base 1. The library was prepared using the immunoSEQ multiplex PCR assay. To provide template for TCR sequencing, every sample had RNA extracted and reverse transcribed into cDNA. SuperScript III was used to make first-strand cDNA, primed with a 2:1 mix of oligo-dT and random hexamers. A synthetic immune receptor repertoire was used to assess amplification bias, and residual bias was removed computationally. In the source study's methods: After raw reads were preprocessed to remove errors, the CDR3 was defined following IMGT conventions as running from the conserved cysteine to phenylalanine. Clonality was computed as 1 minus the Shannon entropy, with the entropy normalized by log2 of the number of productive unique TCRs. Whether scalp clones were CD4 or CD8 was inferred by matching scalp TCRbeta sequences against CD4 and CD8 repertoires sorted from blood. Entries here come from immuneACCESS through TCRdb and include only in-frame sequences with V and J called. Some clones fail to appear in such tables; in the studies checked, an unresolved V gene covers under half of the shortfall, and the cause of the remainder is unknown. V and J calls and clone size are those listed in that table; D and trimming were worked out from the DNA. This sample gives about 120,000 clones in total; around three fifths of them show up just once. The ten largest clones add up to less than 15% of the sample.

This clone was counted between two and nine times. Its binding antigen is unknown. The sample holds no much larger clone one base away, and base qualities are not on file. Sequencing was performed on CD8+ T cells sorted from blood, taken at week 24, from a patient treated with tofacitinib. The receptor chain draws on TRBV6-5 and TRBJ2-6; the D gene remains uncertain. This TCR came from a human donor with alopecia areata. The CDR3 reads as follows: CASTEGANVLTF. The nucleotide sequence reads as follows: TGTGCCAGCACCGAGGGGGCCAACGTCCTGACTTTC.